This T cell receptor (beta chain) was captured by sequencing in a study of OX40 agonist ivuxolimab in advanced cancers. On the study more broadly: Earlier anti-PD-1, anti-PD-L1 or anti-CTLA-4 therapy was permitted; roughly 42% had received some. Points from the study as a whole: Clonal expansion by week 6 occurred in CD4+ and CD8+ blood T cells (at 0.1 to 3.0 mg/kg). Among T cells, CD8+ cells averaged more expanded clones than CD4+ cells.

Generated by immunoSEQ multiplex PCR, the TCRdb table keeps only in-frame clones and is missing some. Of some 14,000 clones detected, 77% appear once; the ten largest clones hold 25% to 35%. V lost 4 bases and J lost 2; bases outside the gene matches: 3. The germline gives CDR1 MNHEY, CDR2 SMNVEV (reference sequence). The CDR3 has 15 residues. Note on this clone: Its specificity is not known.

This receptor was taken from an adult with an advanced solid tumor such as melanoma, head and neck, liver or kidney cancer. Source: CD4+ or CD8+ T cells sorted from blood, taken in a trial of the OX40 agonist ivuxolimab. The J gene is TRBJ2-3, the V gene TRBV27; the match to TRBD2 covers 10 bases. In nucleotides, the CDR3 is TGTGCCAGCAGTTCTCTAGCGGGAGCCACAGATACGCAGTATTTT. This encodes CASSSLAGATDTQYF.